This TCR beta chain was identified during a study of patients and donors after allogeneic stem cell transplantation. The CDR3 has 11 amino acids. Between the trimmed V and J ends, which lost 4 bases and 8 bases, there was a span of 6 bases. TCRdb reanalysed the RT-PCR reads using MiXCR and keeps one entry per CDR3 protein. The table has 150,000 to 200,000 distinct CDR3 sequences, approximately 28% seen once. Sequenced input: blood, either unsorted or a sorted T cell fraction (not recorded which). This TCR derives from a human donor who was either an allogeneic HSCT recipient or a stem cell or donor lymphocyte infusion donor (not recorded which). It is not recorded whose cells these are; they may come from a transplant donor. The chain links TRBV12-3 or TRBV12-4 to TRBJ2-1; the D is unclear. Written as DNA, the CDR3 is TGTGCCAGCAGTTCCCATTATGAGCAGTTCTTC. Translation: CASSSHYEQFF.